Each of the 5 T cell receptor beta chains below was sequenced from the same sample in a study of graft-versus-host responses after intestinal transplantation listed by TCRdb under 2021. The library came from the immunoSEQ multiplex PCR assay. In TCRdb, the immuneACCESS table is reduced to in-frame sequences with V and J assigned. These tables do not hold every clone; where another copy was compared, an unresolved V gene accounts for under half, and the others remain unexplained. The table for this sample lists fewer than 100,000 clones; 86% of them were counted only once. 1.4% of the sample is held by the ten biggest clonotypes. The starting material was PBMCs, obtained 255 days after intestinal transplant. The source is a human patient who received an intestinal transplant, so some T cells may come from the graft donor.

This clone was detected a few times. The chain combines TRBV10-3 with TRBJ2-1; 7 bases align to TRBD2. After removal of 7 bases from V and 5 bases from J, the junction contained 5 bases not matched to a gene. Germline V gene data show CDR1 as ENHRY and CDR2 as SYGVKD. The CDR3 consists of 13 residues. CDR3 in DNA: TGTGCCATCAAGTGGGAGGGGAACAATGAGCAGTTCTTC. This sequence encodes CAIKWEGNNEQFF.

The chain employs TRBV19 and TRBJ2-7, with TRBD1 matching 9 bases. Germline lookup yields CDR1 LNHDA and CDR2 SQIVND (reference sequence). Trimming removed 3 bases from V and 3 bases from J; junction bases left unmatched: 6. The CDR3 is made up of 15 amino acids. CDR3 bases: TGTGCCAGTAGTATCTCCGGGACAGGGCTCTACGAGCAGTACTTC. It yields the protein CASSISGTGLYEQYF.

The gene calls are TRBV7-6 and TRBJ2-1; 7 bases line up with TRBD2. Germline V gene sequence: CDR1 SGHVS, CDR2 FNYEAQ. The V segment lost 5 bases and the J segment 1 base; nucleotides outside the gene matches: 11. The CDR3 extends over 17 amino acids. The CDR3 loop is CASSTPRAGDSYNEQFF. The CDR3 region has the DNA TGTGCCAGCAGCACCCCGAGGGCGGGGGATTCCTACAATGAGCAGTTCTTC.

The chain is built from TRBV6-6 and TRBJ2-7; D is ambiguous. The length of the CDR3 is 13 residues. V was cut by 2 bases and J by 1 base, with 6 bases left in between. The germline V gene has CDR1 MNHNY and CDR2 SVGAGI (reference sequence). CDR3 coding DNA: TGTGCCAGCAGTTACGGGTTATCCTACGAGCAGTACTTC. Translated: CASSYGLSYEQYF.

The V gene is TRBV18, the J gene TRBJ1-2, with TRBD1 as a possible D gene (5 bases). The length of the CDR3 is 15 residues. The germline gives CDR1 KGHSH, CDR2 LQKENI. Trimming pared 3 bases from V and 2 bases from J, leaving 13 bases between. In nucleotides, the CDR3 is TGTGCCAGCTCACCGTCGACAGATCCCAACTATGGCTACACCTTC. Encoded protein: CASSPSTDPNYGYTF.